This T cell receptor beta chain was sequenced for a study of T cells after yellow fever vaccination. On this clonotype: Its antigen is not identified.

The germline gives CDR1 DFQATT, CDR2 SNEGSKA (reference sequence). V was clipped by 3 bases and J by 0 bases, with 12 bases between them. The CDR3 runs 14 residues. Study-level results: Post-booster repertoires contained most primary-vaccination clones again (about 95% CD4, approximately 88% CD8). Within FACS-sorted repertoires, abundant clonotypes contaminating from the bulk population could be present. Weaker, the secondary response peaked sooner, at day 5 versus 15.

TCRdb independently ran MiXCR on the 5' RACE reads; one entry per CDR3 protein. The sample has hundreds of thousands of distinct CDR3 sequences; less than 9.5% are singletons. Here the sequenced sample was PBMCs, taken about 49 days after the first yellow fever vaccination. The TCR was taken from a man aged 18 to 35 who received the YFV17D yellow fever vaccine. This sequence joins TRBV20-1 and TRBJ2-7; D not resolved. The CDR3 spells CSASRQDTSYEQYF. The CDR3 nucleotides read TGCAGTGCTAGTCGCCAGGATACCTCCTACGAGCAGTACTTC.